Given below is one TCR gamma chain in context. Its antigen is currently unknown. The junction shows a germline mismatch at one end, possibly a read error. This specimen belongs to a study of Vδ1+ human thymocytes. Whole-study results and caveats: Thymic TRG and TRD repertoires appeared highly polyclonal.

Extracted RNA was reverse transcribed into cDNA. The CDR3 regions were amplified by multiplex PCR from V-gene primers to a constant-region primer. TCRdb ran CATT on the multiplex PCR reads. The table has tens of thousands of gamma-chain clones, around 20% seen once. Between about 98% and 99.6% of sorted thymocytes were Vdelta1+. This CDR3 is 11 amino acids long. CDR1 is VENAVY, CDR2 YDSYNSRV, per germline. The V call is TRGV8, the J call TRGJ1 or TRGJ2. This TCR was sampled from a girl under two years old who had congenital heart surgery. Sequencing used Vdelta1+ gamma-delta thymocytes from the thymus. Subset of the sample: FACS-sorted CD3+ TCRalphabeta- TCRVdelta1+ TCRVdelta2- thymocytes. The CDR3 is CAAWDPYKKLF. Written as DNA, the CDR3 is TGTGCCGCCTGGGATCCGTATAAGAAACTCTTT.